These 8 T cell receptor beta chains originate from one sample sequenced in a study of cytomegalovirus exposure and HLA in healthy donors (dated by TCRdb to about 2017). The receptor library was made with the immunoSEQ multiplex PCR assay. For the multiplex PCR, a mixture combining 60 forward primers for TCR Vbeta segments and 13 reverse primers for TCR Jbeta segments was used. TCRdb provides this immuneACCESS table in a form limited to in-frame rearrangements. Some clones are lacking; in checked studies, under half of them reflect an unresolved V gene, and why the rest are absent is not known. In all, the sample holds 130,000 to 150,000 clones, and approximately 83% of those were seen once. Approximately 1.6% of the sample is in the top ten clones. The sequenced material came from PBMCs. The source is a middle-aged woman in good health and CMV-seronegative.

The chain carries TRBV28 and TRBJ2-1; 9 positions match TRBD2. After removal of 3 bases from V and 2 bases from J, the junction contained 11 bases not matched to a gene. From germline, CDR1 is MDHEN and CDR2 SYDVKM. The CDR3 has 18 residues. This CDR3 is CASSFRGRGLAPYNEQFF. The CDR3 DNA follows: TGTGCCAGCAGTTTTAGGGGGAGGGGACTAGCCCCCTACAATGAGCAGTTCTTC.

This chain links TRBV10-2 with TRBJ2-1; 8 bases agree with TRBD1. With 6 bases clipped from V and 7 bases from J, the junction kept 14 bases outside the gene matches. Germline CDR1 and CDR2: WSHSY and SAAADI. The CDR3 is 16 residues long. CDR3: CASSGLTGTGRNEQFF. The CDR3 DNA reads TGCGCCAGCAGCGGACTTACCGGGACAGGTAGGAATGAGCAGTTCTTC.

This clone was observed a few times. The V gene is TRBV30, the J gene TRBJ2-7; D might be TRBD2 (7 bases). Germline assignment: CDR1 GTSNPN and CDR2 SVGIG (reference sequence). The CDR3 extends over 14 amino acids. V dropped 2 bases and J dropped 7 bases, with 18 bases sitting between them. CDR3 sequence reads: CAWSPRGGVWEQYF. The CDR3 DNA is TGTGCCTGGAGTCCTAGGGGGGGGGTCTGGGAGCAGTACTTC.

V and J are TRBV5-4 and TRBJ1-2, with TRBD1 matching over 7 bases. The germline CDR1 and CDR2 sequences are SGHNT and YYREEE (reference sequence). There are 14 residues in the CDR3. The ends lost 0 bases at V and 4 bases at J; junction bases unmatched: 3. CDR3 sequence reads: CASSLDPGGYGYTF. CDR3 sequence (DNA): TGTGCCAGCAGCTTGGACCCAGGGGGCTATGGCTACACCTTC.

This chain's CDR3 is CASSEATGVFGYTF. In DNA form, the CDR3 reads TGTGCCAGCAGTGAAGCGACAGGGGTTTTTGGCTACACCTTC. V gene TRBV6-1 combines with J gene TRBJ1-2; 8 bases are a match to TRBD1. Germline CDR1 and CDR2: MNHNS and SASEGT. The CDR3 extends over 14 amino acids. Trimming cost V 0 bases and J 7 bases; bases outside gene matches: 4.

This clone was picked up one time. The CDR3 DNA sequence: TGTGCCAGCAGTTGGGCAACAAGTTGGGAGACCCAGTACTTC. The encoded protein is CASSWATSWETQYF. The chain couples TRBV6-5 to TRBJ2-5; D remains unclear. Germline CDR1 is MNHEY and CDR2 is SVGAGI. V lost 4 bases and J 5 bases, leaving 14 bases between the germline ends. CDR3 length equals 14 residues.

The chain employs TRBV4-1 and TRBJ1-5, with 9 nucleotides matching TRBD1. Per the germline V gene, CDR1 is MGHRA and CDR2 is YSYEKL. This CDR3 is built from 15 residues. V gave up 1 base and J gave up 4 bases; unmatched junction bases: 2. This chain's CDR3 is CASSQAGQGNQPQHF. The CDR3 nucleotides are TGCGCCAGCAGCCAAGCGGGACAGGGTAATCAGCCCCAGCATTTT.

The V call is TRBV19, the J call TRBJ1-5; a weak D match, TRBD1 (5 bases). V was shortened by 3 bases and J by 7 bases, with 10 bases between the two germline ends. Germline V CDR1 and CDR2: LNHDA, SQIVND (reference sequence). The CDR3 loop spans 13 amino acids. The CDR3 here is CASSIGGEQPQHF. In DNA form, the CDR3 reads TGTGCCAGTAGTATCGGGGGGGAGCAGCCCCAGCATTTT. The full variable domain, in which reference TRBV19 and TRBJ1-5 provide the parts outside the CDR3, is DGGITQSPKYLFRKEGQNVTLSCEQNLNHDAMYWYRQDPGQGLRLIYYSQIVNDFQKGDIAEGYSVSREKKESFPLTVTSAQKNPTAFYLCASSIGGEQPQHFGDGTRLSIL.